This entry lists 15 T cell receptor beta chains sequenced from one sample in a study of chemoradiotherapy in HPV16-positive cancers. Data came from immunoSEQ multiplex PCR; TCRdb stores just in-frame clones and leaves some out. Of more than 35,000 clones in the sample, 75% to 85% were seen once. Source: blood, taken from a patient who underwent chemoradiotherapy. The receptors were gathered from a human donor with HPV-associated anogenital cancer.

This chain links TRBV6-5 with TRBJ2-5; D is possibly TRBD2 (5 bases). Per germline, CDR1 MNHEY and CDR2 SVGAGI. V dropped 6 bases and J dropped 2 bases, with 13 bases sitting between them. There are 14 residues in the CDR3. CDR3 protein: CASRSSFTQETQYF. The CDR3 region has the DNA TGTGCCAGCAGGTCTAGCTTTACTCAAGAGACCCAGTACTTC.

In nucleotides, the CDR3 is TGTGCCTGGAGACCCTCCTCCGGGACAGGCTATGAGCAGTTCTTC. Amino acids: CAWRPSSGTGYEQFF. This chain links TRBV30 with TRBJ2-1; 8 nucleotides agree with TRBD1. Germline V gene data show CDR1 as GTSNPN and CDR2 as SVGIG (reference sequence). The CDR3 covers 15 residues. V was pared by 3 bases and J by 8 bases, with 12 bases of the junction left unmatched.

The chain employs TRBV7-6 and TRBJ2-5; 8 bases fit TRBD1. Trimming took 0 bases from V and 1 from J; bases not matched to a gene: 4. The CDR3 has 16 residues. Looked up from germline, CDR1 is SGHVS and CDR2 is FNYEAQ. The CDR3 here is CASSLAPGGGQETQYF. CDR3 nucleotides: TGTGCCAGCAGCTTAGCGCCAGGGGGCGGCCAAGAGACCCAGTACTTC.

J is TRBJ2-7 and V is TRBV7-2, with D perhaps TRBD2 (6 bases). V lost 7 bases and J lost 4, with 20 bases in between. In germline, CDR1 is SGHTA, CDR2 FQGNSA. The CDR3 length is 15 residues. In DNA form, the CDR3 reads TGTGCCAGCAACTCAGGACCGGGACTCTCTTACGAGCAGTACTTC. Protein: CASNSGPGLSYEQYF. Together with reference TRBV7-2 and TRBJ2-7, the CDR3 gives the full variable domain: GAGVSQSPSNKVTEKGKDVELRCDPISGHTALYWYRQSLGQGLEFLIYFQGNSAPDKSGLPSDRFSAERTGGSVSTLTIQRTQQEDSAVYLCASNSGPGLSYEQYFGPGTRLTVT.

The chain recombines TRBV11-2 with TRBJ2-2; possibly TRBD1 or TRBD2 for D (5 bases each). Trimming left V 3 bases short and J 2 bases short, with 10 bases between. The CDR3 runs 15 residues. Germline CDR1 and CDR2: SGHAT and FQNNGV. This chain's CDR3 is CASSLGRVNTGELFF. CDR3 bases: TGTGCCAGCAGCTTGGGGCGGGTCAACACCGGGGAGCTGTTTTTT.

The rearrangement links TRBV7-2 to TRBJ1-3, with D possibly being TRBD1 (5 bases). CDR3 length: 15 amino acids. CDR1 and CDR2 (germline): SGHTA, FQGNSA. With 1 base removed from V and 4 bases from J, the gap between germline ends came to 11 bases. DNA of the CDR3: TGTGCCAGCAGCTTAGATATGGGGGAGGGAAACACCATATATTTT. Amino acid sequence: CASSLDMGEGNTIYF.

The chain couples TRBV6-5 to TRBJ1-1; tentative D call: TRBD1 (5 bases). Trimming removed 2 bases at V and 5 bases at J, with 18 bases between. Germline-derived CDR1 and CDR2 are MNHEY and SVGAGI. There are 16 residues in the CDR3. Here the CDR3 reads CASSYSNVRGPTEAFF. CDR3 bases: TGTGCCAGCAGTTACAGCAATGTGAGGGGACCAACTGAAGCTTTCTTT.

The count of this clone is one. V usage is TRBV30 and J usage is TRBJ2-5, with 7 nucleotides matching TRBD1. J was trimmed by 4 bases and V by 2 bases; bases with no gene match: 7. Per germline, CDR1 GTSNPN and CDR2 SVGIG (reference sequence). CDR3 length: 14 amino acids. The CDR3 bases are TGTGCCTGGAGTATCTCTCCAGGGGGAGAGACCCAGTACTTC. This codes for CAWSISPGGETQYF. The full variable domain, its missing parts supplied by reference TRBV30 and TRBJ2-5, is SQTIHQWPATLVQPVGSPLSLECTVEGTSNPNLYWYRQAAGRGLQLLFYSVGIGQISSEVPQNLSASRPQDRQFILSSKKLLLSDSGFYLCAWSISPGGETQYFGPGTRLLVL.

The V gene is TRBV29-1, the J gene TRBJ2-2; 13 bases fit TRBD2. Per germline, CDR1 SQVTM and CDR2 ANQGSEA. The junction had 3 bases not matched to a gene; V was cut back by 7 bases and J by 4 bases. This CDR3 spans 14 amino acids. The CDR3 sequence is CSGTSGGPTGELFF. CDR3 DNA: TGCAGCGGGACTAGCGGGGGCCCCACCGGGGAGCTGTTTTTT.

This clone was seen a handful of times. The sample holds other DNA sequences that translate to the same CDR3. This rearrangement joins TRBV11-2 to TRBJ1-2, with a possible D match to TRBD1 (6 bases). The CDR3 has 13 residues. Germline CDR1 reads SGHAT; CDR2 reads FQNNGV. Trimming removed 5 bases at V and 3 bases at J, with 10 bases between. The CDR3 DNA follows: TGTGCCAGCAGCCCGGGACAAGACTATGGCTACACCTTC. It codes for CASSPGQDYGYTF.

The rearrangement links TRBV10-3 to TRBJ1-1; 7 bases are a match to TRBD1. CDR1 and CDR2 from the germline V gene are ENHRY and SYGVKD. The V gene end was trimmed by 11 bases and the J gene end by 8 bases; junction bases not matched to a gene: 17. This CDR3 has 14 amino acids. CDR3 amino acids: CASQTTGTGTEAFF. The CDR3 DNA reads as TGTGCCTCTCAGACGACAGGGACGGGTACCGAAGCTTTCTTT.

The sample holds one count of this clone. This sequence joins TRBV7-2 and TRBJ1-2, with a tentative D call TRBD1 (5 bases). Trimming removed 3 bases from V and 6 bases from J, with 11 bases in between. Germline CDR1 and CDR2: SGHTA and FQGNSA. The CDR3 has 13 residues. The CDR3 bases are TGTGCCAGCAGCTTCGGGACGGAGAATGGCTACACCTTC. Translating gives CASSFGTENGYTF. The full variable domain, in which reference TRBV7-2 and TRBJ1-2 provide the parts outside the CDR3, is GAGVSQSPSNKVTEKGKDVELRCDPISGHTALYWYRQSLGQGLEFLIYFQGNSAPDKSGLPSDRFSAERTGGSVSTLTIQRTQQEDSAVYLCASSFGTENGYTFGSGTRLTVV.

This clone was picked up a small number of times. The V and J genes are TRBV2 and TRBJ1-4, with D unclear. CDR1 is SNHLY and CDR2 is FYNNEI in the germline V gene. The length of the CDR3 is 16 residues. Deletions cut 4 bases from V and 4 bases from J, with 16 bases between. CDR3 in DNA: TGTGCCAGCAGTGCCCCGACGAGAGGCCTTAATGAAAAACTGTTTTTT. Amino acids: CASSAPTRGLNEKLFF.

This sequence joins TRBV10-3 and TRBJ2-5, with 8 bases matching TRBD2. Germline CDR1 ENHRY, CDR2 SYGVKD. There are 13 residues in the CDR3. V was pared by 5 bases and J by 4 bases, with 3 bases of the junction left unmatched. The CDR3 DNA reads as TGTGCCATCAGTCGCGGGGGGTCAGAGACCCAGTACTTC. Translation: CAISRGGSETQYF.

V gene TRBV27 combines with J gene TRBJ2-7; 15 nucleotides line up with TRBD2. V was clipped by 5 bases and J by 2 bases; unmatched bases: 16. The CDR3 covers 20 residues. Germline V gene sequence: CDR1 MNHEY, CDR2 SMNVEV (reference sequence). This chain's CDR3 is CASSKTLGVGLAGGAYEQYF. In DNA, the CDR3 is TGTGCCAGCAGTAAAACCTTGGGGGTTGGACTAGCGGGGGGGGCCTACGAGCAGTACTTC.